This is a list of T cell receptor beta chains from one sample in a study of cytomegalovirus exposure and HLA in healthy donors. Assay: immunoSEQ multiplex PCR; the TCRdb copy retains only in-frame clones and omits some. The sample has 150,000 to 200,000 clones; around 80% are singletons. The sequencing input was PBMCs. These receptors all stem from a woman aged 25 to 45 in good health and CMV-seropositive. Each CDR3 is given with its conserved first and last residue. A D gene is named only where the DNA matches it firmly. The size of a clone is reported for some rows only, either as once, few or many, or as a class for expanded clones.

j_gene: TRBJ2-1; d_gene: TRBD1; abundance: .; v_gene: TRBV6-5; CDR3nt: TGTGCCAGCAGTTACGTGGGACAGACTAACAATGAGCAGTTCTTC; CDR3aa: CASSYVGQTNNEQFF
j_gene: TRBJ2-3; d_gene: TRBD2; abundance: .; v_gene: TRBV5-1; CDR3nt: TGCGCCAGCACCCTACTGCTAGCGGGAGGGCCGATAGATACGCAGTATTTT; CDR3aa: CASTLLLAGGPIDTQYF
j_gene: TRBJ2-7; d_gene: .; abundance: .; v_gene: TRBV7-2; CDR3nt: TGTGCCAGCAGCATAAGACAGTATTACGAGCAGTACTTC; CDR3aa: CASSIRQYYEQYF
j_gene: TRBJ1-2; d_gene: .; abundance: .; v_gene: TRBV6-5; CDR3nt: TGTGCCAGCAGTTTACAATCCGACAGGCCGTACACCTTC; CDR3aa: CASSLQSDRPYTF
j_gene: TRBJ1-2; d_gene: .; abundance: .; v_gene: TRBV18; CDR3nt: TGTGCCAGCTCACGAGGACAGACCTCGAACTATGGCTACACCTTC; CDR3aa: CASSRGQTSNYGYTF
j_gene: TRBJ1-3; d_gene: .; abundance: few; v_gene: TRBV19; CDR3nt: TGTGCCAGTAGTAGCGGACTCACTGGAAACACCATATATTTT; CDR3aa: CASSSGLTGNTIYF
j_gene: TRBJ2-1; d_gene: TRBD2; abundance: few; v_gene: TRBV5-4; CDR3nt: TGTGCCAGCAGCGCTACTAGCGGGGTCTACAATGAGCAGTTCTTC; CDR3aa: CASSATSGVYNEQFF
j_gene: TRBJ2-7; d_gene: TRBD2; abundance: .; v_gene: TRBV25-1; CDR3nt: TGTGCCAGCAGTAGCGGGGGTTGGATCTACGAGCAGTACTTC; CDR3aa: CASSSGGWIYEQYF
j_gene: TRBJ2-1; d_gene: TRBD1; abundance: .; v_gene: TRBV19; CDR3nt: TGTGCCAGTAGTATAGATCTGGAGACAGGGACCTACAATGAGCAGTTCTTC; CDR3aa: CASSIDLETGTYNEQFF
j_gene: TRBJ2-1; d_gene: .; abundance: once; v_gene: TRBV9; CDR3nt: TGTGCCAGCAGCGCCACGGGATTCAGCTCCTACAATGAGCAGTTCTTC; CDR3aa: CASSATGFSSYNEQFF
j_gene: TRBJ2-1; d_gene: TRBD2; abundance: .; v_gene: TRBV6-1; CDR3nt: TGTGCCAGCAGTGAAGGTCCTAGCGGGAGTAATGAGCAGTTCTTC; CDR3aa: CASSEGPSGSNEQFF
j_gene: TRBJ2-1; d_gene: TRBD1; abundance: few; v_gene: TRBV6-5; CDR3nt: TGTGCCAGCAGTGGACAGGCTAGGAATGAGCAGTTCTTC; CDR3aa: CASSGQARNEQFF
j_gene: TRBJ1-1; d_gene: .; abundance: once; v_gene: TRBV6-5; CDR3nt: TGTGCCACCAAGGGGGTCATGAACACTGAAGCTTTCTTT; CDR3aa: CATKGVMNTEAFF
j_gene: TRBJ2-1; d_gene: .; abundance: .; v_gene: TRBV5-1; CDR3nt: TGCGCCAGCAGCTTGGGTCAGGTGAACATCAATGAGCAGTTCTTC; CDR3aa: CASSLGQVNINEQFF
j_gene: TRBJ1-1; d_gene: .; abundance: .; v_gene: TRBV5-1; CDR3nt: TGCGCCAGCAGCTTGGCCCGGAACACTGAAGCTTTCTTT; CDR3aa: CASSLARNTEAFF
j_gene: TRBJ2-7; d_gene: TRBD1; abundance: .; v_gene: TRBV6-6; CDR3nt: TGTGCCAGCAGTTACTCGGGGACAGGGGATCCCTACGAGCAGTACTTC; CDR3aa: CASSYSGTGDPYEQYF
j_gene: TRBJ1-2; d_gene: .; abundance: few; v_gene: TRBV19; CDR3nt: TGTGCCAGTAGTATAATCGGGAGAGGCTATGGCTACACCTTC; CDR3aa: CASSIIGRGYGYTF
j_gene: TRBJ2-7; d_gene: .; abundance: .; v_gene: TRBV6-1; CDR3nt: TGTGCCAGCAGGGCAAATGGGAGCGGAGAGCAGTACTTC; CDR3aa: CASRANGSGEQYF
j_gene: TRBJ2-5; d_gene: TRBD1; abundance: .; v_gene: TRBV7-9; CDR3nt: TGTGCCAGCAGCTTGACAGGGGATTCCCAAGAGACCCAGTACTTC; CDR3aa: CASSLTGDSQETQYF
j_gene: TRBJ1-6; d_gene: TRBD1; abundance: .; v_gene: TRBV28; CDR3nt: TGTGCCAGCAGTCCTTGGACAGGGGAGGGGAATTCACCCCTCCACTTT; CDR3aa: CASSPWTGEGNSPLHF
j_gene: TRBJ2-2; d_gene: .; abundance: .; v_gene: TRBV4-1; CDR3nt: TGCGCCAGCAGCCAAGAACTACGGGGTTCTGGAGGCACCGGGGAGCTGTTTTTT; CDR3aa: CASSQELRGSGGTGELFF
j_gene: TRBJ2-7; d_gene: .; abundance: few; v_gene: TRBV27; CDR3nt: TGTGCCAGCAGGCAAACCATACAGGGTCACACCTACGAGCAGTACTTC; CDR3aa: CASRQTIQGHTYEQYF
j_gene: TRBJ1-6; d_gene: .; abundance: .; v_gene: TRBV7-2; CDR3nt: TGTGCCAGCAGCTTAGGAGGTCCAGTTGGGTATTCACCCCTCCACTTT; CDR3aa: CASSLGGPVGYSPLHF
j_gene: TRBJ2-3; d_gene: TRBD1; abundance: .; v_gene: TRBV10-3; CDR3nt: TGTGCCATCAGCGCGACAGGGTCCCTCACAGATACGCAGTATTTT; CDR3aa: CAISATGSLTDTQYF
j_gene: TRBJ2-7; d_gene: TRBD1; abundance: .; v_gene: TRBV7-2; CDR3nt: TGTGCCAGCTCCCGTGGGACAGGGGACTTAAAGTACTTC; CDR3aa: CASSRGTGDLKYF
j_gene: TRBJ1-1; d_gene: .; abundance: .; v_gene: TRBV6-6; CDR3nt: TGTGCCAGCAGTGCGGGCGGGACGAACACTGAAGCTTTCTTT; CDR3aa: CASSAGGTNTEAFF